This T cell receptor (beta chain) was retrieved from a study of CD8 T cells in ankylosing spondylitis. This clonotype was recorded many times. The antigen is unknown. Points from the study as a whole: The authors reported significant enrichment of disease-linked clones in matched ankylosing spondylitis synovial fluid.

With molecular barcodes, quantitative 5'-RACE was used to make the TCR beta libraries. TCRdb itself ran the 5' RACE reads through MiXCR, one entry per CDR3 protein. The table lists approximately 240,000 distinct CDR3 sequences, roughly a tenth of them singletons, with less than 3% in the top ten. The CDR3 has 14 residues. Per the germline V gene, CDR1 is DFQATT and CDR2 is SNEGSKA (reference sequence). Losses at the gene ends were 5 bases for V and 3 bases for J; bases not matched to a gene: 5. This chain joins TRBV20-1 and TRBJ2-7, with TRBD1 matching over 12 bases. The TCR comes from a male donor with ankylosing spondylitis or in good health (not recorded which). Sequenced: blood, either unsorted or a sorted T cell fraction (not recorded which). Here the CDR3 DNA reads TGCAGTGCTCCCCGGGACAGGGGGCTCTACGAGCAGTACTTC. The encoded protein is CSAPRDRGLYEQYF.